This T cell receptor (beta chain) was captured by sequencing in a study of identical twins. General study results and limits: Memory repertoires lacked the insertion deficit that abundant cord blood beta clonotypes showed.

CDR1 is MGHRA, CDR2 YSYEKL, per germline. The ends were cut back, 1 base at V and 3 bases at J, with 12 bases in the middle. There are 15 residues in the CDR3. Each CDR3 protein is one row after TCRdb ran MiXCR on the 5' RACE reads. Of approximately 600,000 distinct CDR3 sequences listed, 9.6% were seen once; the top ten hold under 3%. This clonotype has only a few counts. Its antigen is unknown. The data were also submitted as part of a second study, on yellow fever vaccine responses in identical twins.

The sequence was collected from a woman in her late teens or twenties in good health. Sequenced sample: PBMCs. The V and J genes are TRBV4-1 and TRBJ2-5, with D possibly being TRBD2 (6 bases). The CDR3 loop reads CASSQGAGSKETQYF. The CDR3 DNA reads TGCGCCAGCAGCCAAGGTGCGGGGTCGAAAGAGACCCAGTACTTC.